A selection of T cell receptor beta chains follows, all from one sample in a study of vaccination and CD4 T cells after COVID-19. For these receptors, no antigen is known. TCRdb re-called the PCR reads through MiXCR, storing one row per CDR3 protein. The profile covers some 1,600 distinct CDR3 sequences, with around three quarters appearing a single time and around 89% taken by the ten largest. The sample consisted of CD4+ T cells from blood, cultured in vitro, taken after SARS-CoV-2 vaccination. These receptors were obtained from a human donor who had recovered from COVID-19. CDR3s include the opening cysteine and the closing phenylalanine or tryptophan. D genes are given only for firm matches. Where a row states a size, it is once, few, many or the class of an expanded clone; other rows omit it.

>TRBJ1-1|NA|NA|TRBV6-1
CASSEAADYTEAFF
TGTGCCAGCAGTGAAGCGGCGGACTACACTGAAGCTTTCTTT
>TRBJ1-5|NA|NA|TRBV20-1
CSARMGGNQPQHF
TGCAGTGCTAGGATGGGGGGTAATCAGCCCCAGCATTTT
>TRBJ1-6|NA|NA|TRBV10-2
CASSEGWGSPLHF
TGCGCCAGCAGTGAGGGATGGGGTTCACCCCTCCACTTT
>TRBJ1-6|NA|NA|TRBV28
CASAEGNSPLHF
TGTGCCAGCGCTGAGGGGAATTCACCCCTCCACTTT
>TRBJ1-3|NA|large|TRBV6-2/TRBV6-3
CASTQAGTGNTIYF
TGTGCCAGCACCCAAGCAGGGACTGGAAACACCATATATTTT
>TRBJ1-1|NA|NA|TRBV5-1
CASRPPGQTGGEAFF
TGCGCCAGCAGGCCTCCCGGACAGACAGGCGGTGAAGCTTTCTTT
>TRBJ1-5|NA|few|TRBV20-1
CSASLPARGNQPQHF
TGCAGTGCTAGCCTCCCGGCCAGGGGCAATCAGCCCCAGCATTTT
>TRBJ2-7|NA|NA|TRBV6-1
CASIGGKSYEQYF
TGTGCCAGCATTGGTGGCAAGTCCTACGAGCAGTACTTC
>TRBJ2-5|NA|NA|TRBV21-1
CARPGLSQETQYF
TGTGCCAGACCGGGACTATCTCAAGAGACCCAGTACTTC
>TRBJ1-6|TRBD1|few|TRBV6-5
CASSFGTANSPLHF
TGTGCCAGCAGTTTCGGGACAGCTAATTCACCCCTCCACTTT
>TRBJ2-5|TRBD1|NA|TRBV24-1
CATSDRTGGETQYF
TGTGCCACCAGTGATCGGACAGGGGGGGAGACCCAGTACTTC
>TRBJ2-5|TRBD2|NA|TRBV4-1
CASSQDGGLGLKTQYF
TGCGCCAGCAGCCAAGATGGGGGACTAGGATTAAAGACCCAGTACTTC
>TRBJ1-2|NA|NA|TRBV7-2
CASSLPPVRGNYGYTF
TGTGCCAGCAGCTTACCGCCCGTCCGAGGGAACTATGGCTACACCTTC
>TRBJ1-1|NA|NA|TRBV27
CASSLSGGNTEAFF
TGTGCCAGCAGTTTATCCGGGGGGAACACTGAAGCTTTCTTT
>TRBJ1-2|NA|NA|TRBV2
CASTGQLEGGYTF
TGTGCCAGCACTGGGCAATTGGAGGGTGGCTACACCTTC